Listed here are 2 T cell receptor beta chains from one sample, sequenced in a study of post-analysis software for immune sequencing data. The study's findings and limits: About 5 TRBV segments (TRBV5-6, TRBV5-1 and TRBV20-1 among them) occurred more frequently in patients than in controls.

Tagging with unique molecular identifiers was a feature of the TCR beta cDNA libraries. Each CDR3 protein is one row after TCRdb ran MiXCR on the PCR reads. The sample has fewer than 850,000 distinct CDR3 sequences, 25% to 30% seen once; the top ten hold more than 0.45%. Antigens for these TCRs are unknown. Sequenced input: blood. Receptors were obtained from a girl under 18 with multiple sclerosis.

This clonotype was detected a few times. J is TRBJ2-1 and V is TRBV7-6; 8 bases are shared with TRBD2. The CDR3 consists of 18 residues. Trimming removed 2 bases from V and 2 bases from J; junction bases left unmatched: 11. The germline V gene encodes CDR1 SGHVS and CDR2 FNYEAQ. CDR3 nucleotide sequence: TGTGCCAGCAGCTTAAGGGTTACTAGCGGCTTCGCCTACAATGAGCAGTTCTTC. It codes for CASSLRVTSGFAYNEQFF.

This chain uses TRBV7-9 with TRBJ2-2; D gene unclear. V lost 3 bases and J 4 bases, leaving 3 bases between the germline ends. This CDR3 is built from 12 residues. In germline, CDR1 is SEHNR, CDR2 FQNEAQ (reference sequence). The chain's CDR3 is CASSFSTGELFF. CDR3 bases: TGTGCCAGCAGCTTCTCCACCGGGGAGCTGTTTTTT.